This T cell receptor beta chain was recovered during a study of cytomegalovirus exposure and HLA in healthy donors. Here immunoSEQ multiplex PCR was the method, and the copy in TCRdb shows in-frame clones only, minus some. This table holds 260,000 or so clones, around 90% found once. Trimming removed 1 base at V and 8 bases at J, with 14 bases between. CDR3 length: 14 residues. Germline V gene data show CDR1 as GTSNPN and CDR2 as SVGIG (reference sequence). The material sequenced was PBMCs. This TCR was sampled from a woman aged 30 to 39 in good health and CMV-seronegative. The chain employs TRBV30 and TRBJ1-4; maybe TRBD1 (5 bases). This CDR3 reads CAWSAGQYKEKLFF. As DNA, the CDR3 is TGTGCCTGGAGTGCAGGGCAGTATAAAGAAAAACTGTTTTTT.